This TCR beta chain was identified during a study of blood T cell repertoires in COVID-19. Germline trimming cut 4 bases from V and 4 bases from J; bases unmatched to any gene: 11. Per the germline V gene, CDR1 is MNHEY and CDR2 is SMNVEV (reference sequence). The CDR3 has 17 residues. TCRdb keeps only in-frame clones here, not all; method: immunoSEQ multiplex PCR. The sample has 140,000 to 150,000 clones, just under 90% seen once. The sequence came from a woman aged 45-60 years with active or convalescent COVID-19. Input material: peripheral blood. This chain connects TRBV27 to TRBJ1-4; 8 bases match TRBD1. CDR3: CASSSPRGTGLNEKLFF. For the CDR3, the DNA is TGTGCCAGCAGTTCGCCCCGTGGGACAGGCCTTAATGAAAAACTGTTTTTT.